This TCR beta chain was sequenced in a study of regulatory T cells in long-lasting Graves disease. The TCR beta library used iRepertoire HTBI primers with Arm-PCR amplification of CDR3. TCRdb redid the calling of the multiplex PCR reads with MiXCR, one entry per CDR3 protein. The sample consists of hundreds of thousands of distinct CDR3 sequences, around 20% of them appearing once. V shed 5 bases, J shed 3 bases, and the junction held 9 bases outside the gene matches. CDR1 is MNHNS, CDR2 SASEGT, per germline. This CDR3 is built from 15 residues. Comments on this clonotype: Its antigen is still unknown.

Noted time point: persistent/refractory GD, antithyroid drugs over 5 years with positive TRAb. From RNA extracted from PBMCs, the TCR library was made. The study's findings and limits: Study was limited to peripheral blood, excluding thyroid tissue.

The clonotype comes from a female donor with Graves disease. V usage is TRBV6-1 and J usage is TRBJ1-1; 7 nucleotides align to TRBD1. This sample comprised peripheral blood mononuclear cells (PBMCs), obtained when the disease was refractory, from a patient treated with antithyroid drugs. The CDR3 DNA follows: TGTGCCAGCAGTACCCGACGGAGGGGGCACACTGAAGCTTTCTTT. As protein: CASSTRRRGHTEAFF.